What follows are 2 T cell receptor beta chains derived from one specimen sequenced in a study of CD8+CD57+ T cells in acquired aplastic anemia. Genomic DNA acted as the template from which TCR beta VDJ combination and CDR3 sequence profiling were carried out. Each CDR3 protein is one row after TCRdb ran MiXCR on the reads. The sample consists of approximately 190,000 distinct CDR3 sequences, just under 50% of them appearing once. Those patients picked for sequencing had displayed CD8+CD57+ cell expansion on flow cytometry. Sequenced sample: sorted CD4+, CD8+, or CD8+CD57+ T cells (not recorded which) from PBMCs. The receptor set was obtained from a human donor with aplastic anemia.

The rearrangement joins TRBV15 to TRBJ2-3; D gene ambiguous. CDR3 length: 14 residues. Germline V lookup: CDR1 LNHNV, CDR2 YYDKDF (reference sequence). V was clipped by 5 bases and J by 0 bases, with 9 bases between them. The CDR3 here is CATSAASSTDTQYF. CDR3 in DNA: TGTGCCACCAGCGCAGCTTCTAGCACAGATACGCAGTATTTT.

The chain uses TRBV10-1 and TRBJ2-2; D gene ambiguous. Germline-derived CDR1 and CDR2 are WNHNN and SYGVQD (reference sequence). V lost 0 bases and J 0 bases, leaving 8 bases between the germline ends. The length of the CDR3 is 16 residues. CDR3 sequence (DNA): TGCGCCAGCAGTGAGTCGGTTAGATCGAACACCGGGGAGCTGTTTTTT. Residues: CASSESVRSNTGELFF.